This is a list of T cell receptor beta chains from one sample in a study of blood T cell repertoires in COVID-19. The table came from immunoSEQ multiplex PCR; TCRdb's copy has only in-frame clones and leaves some out. The sample includes just over 150,000 clones, roughly 84% of them seen just once. The specimen sequenced was peripheral blood. The source is a woman between 50 and 59 years old with acute or convalescent COVID-19. The CDR3 runs from the conserved cysteine through the conserved F or W. Where a row states a size, it is once, few, many or the class of an expanded clone; other rows omit it.

CDR3 length	V gene	clone size	CDR3 protein
13	TRBV6-5	-	CASRKDSLYGYTF
11	TRBV20-1	-	CSARPRQIYTF
17	TRBV27	medium-sized	CASSLSAPTGGNQPQHF
10	TRBV30	-	CAWSAHEAFF
16	TRBV3-1/TRBV3-2	-	CASSQGGDRGGYEQYF
19	TRBV3-1/TRBV3-2	-	CASSHFSSGLAGLGNEQFF
17	TRBV12-5	-	CASGPPASGGFTDTQYF
14	TRBV19	-	CASRAKGLGSGYTF
13	TRBV2	-	CASIRAGAETQYF
16	TRBV7-6	-	CASSLGTSGGATEQYF
15	TRBV27	once	CASSYRGGIADTQYF
13	TRBV6-5	-	CASRDSLNYGYTF
13	TRBV3-1/TRBV3-2	few	CASSQDERYGYTF
17	TRBV9	-	CASSQSPGVWLGYEQYF
11	TRBV25-1	-	CASSPGFEQYF
16	TRBV27	few	CASSSQQGSGNSPLHF
19	TRBV4-2	-	CASSQEIDRGDPFNYGYTF
13	TRBV25-1	-	CASSEYYSYEQYF
15	TRBV6-6	-	CASSYYTGANSPLHF
18	TRBV19	-	CASSIETGGLAEPYEQYF
15	TRBV6-2/TRBV6-3	-	CASSPLAFVSNTQYF
15	TRBV3-1/TRBV3-2	many	CASSQRGSGANVLTF
17	TRBV5-4	few	CASSFRDRGPYNSPLHF
13	TRBV2	once	CASSEYLAYGYTF
16	TRBV24-1	-	CATYPVMGQGATEAFF
13	TRBV19	once	CASIATGQSGYTF
14	TRBV6-5	-	CASSYRVAKNIQYF
15	TRBV7-2	-	CASSTQTGSNSPLHF
17	TRBV5-3	-	CARSLAFETSCTDTQYF
14	TRBV30	few	CAWEGATYNSPLHF
15	TRBV4-1	-	CASSQLGTGNQPQHF
14	TRBV2	-	CASSDREGNQPQHF
14	TRBV7-9	once	CASGRVAGVETQYF
13	TRBV5-6	-	CASSQDRGETQYF
13	TRBV7-2	-	CASSPGGGETQYF
10	TRBV2	-	CASSGREEFF
13	TRBV2	-	CAGYTGENTEAFF
16	TRBV4-1	-	CASSQGSGGYQETQYF
17	TRBV4-1	-	CASSQDRGQGTNQPQHF
15	TRBV5-1	-	CASSLEGRGITEAFF